The text below deals with one TCR beta chain. Its specificity is not known. The CDR3 is 16 amino acids. Germline CDR1 MNHEY, CDR2 SMNVEV (reference sequence). The ends were cut back, 5 bases at V and 8 bases at J, with 22 bases in the middle. The data stem from a study of OX40 agonist ivuxolimab in advanced cancers. The overall study: Three partial responders included one hepatocellular carcinoma patient and two cutaneous melanoma patients. General study results and limits: Expanded peripheral T cell antigen specificity was not determined.

The table came from immunoSEQ multiplex PCR; TCRdb's copy has only in-frame clones and leaves some out. There are over 80,000 clones in the sample; around nine tenths occur only once, and about 0.82% lies in the top ten. The source material was CD4+ or CD8+ T cells sorted from blood, sampled in a trial of the OX40 agonist ivuxolimab. The V call is TRBV27, the J call TRBJ2-1; D possibly uses TRBD1 or TRBD2 (5 bases each). This receptor was obtained from an adult with an advanced solid tumor such as melanoma, head and neck, liver or kidney cancer. The chain's CDR3 is CASSPYSDPLGDEQFF. CDR3 bases: TGTGCCAGCAGTCCATACTCGGACCCTCTGGGGGATGAGCAGTTCTTC.